The T cell receptor (beta chain) described here comes from a study of read filtering for tumor transcriptome and immune sequencing. Study at large: Transcriptome libraries were built from DNase-treated RNA. Per sample, TCR-region reads ranged about 4.05 to 11 million by IR-seq, roughly 80 to 1273 by RNA-seq.

This clonotype was observed a few times. Antigen: not known. Study conclusions and caveats: In IR-seq, single-read clonotypes were roughly 80% of clonotypes but approximately 3.5% of reads.

Molecular barcoded adaptors covering alpha/delta and beta/gamma chains were used on approximately 400 ng RNA. Each CDR3 protein gets one entry after TCRdb re-called the reads with MiXCR. The table records fewer than 150,000 distinct CDR3 sequences, over 10% of them present only once. The sequencing input was a population of CD138-negative cells sorted from bone marrow. The TCR originated in a donor aged 40 or older with multiple myeloma.

This CDR3 is CSVGTSGRYEQYF. The CDR3 DNA follows: TGCAGCGTCGGGACTAGCGGACGCTACGAGCAGTACTTC. The chain links TRBV29-1 to TRBJ2-7, with TRBD2 matching 11 bases. CDR1 and CDR2 (germline): SQVTM, ANQGSEA. The CDR3 is 13 amino acids. V trimming: 6 bases; J trimming: 3 bases; junction bases outside the gene matches: 4.